Shown below are 18 T cell receptor beta chains from a single sample sequenced in a study of T cells in Graves' hyperthyroidism and ophthalmopathy. There were TCR beta CDR3 regions amplified from RNA transcripts. The HTBI primer set was used in a first-round RT-PCR of the TCR CDR3. TCRdb reprocessed the multiplex PCR reads via MiXCR and lists one record per CDR3 protein. The sample lists approximately 600,000 distinct CDR3 sequences, approximately 15% occurring once. Sequenced: blood. The receptors were gathered from a woman aged 25 to 39 with Graves' hyperthyroidism that later progressed to Graves' ophthalmopathy.

This clonotype came up many times. The gene calls are TRBV20-1 and TRBJ1-2; D may be TRBD1 (5 bases). The V gene's germline CDR1 is DFQATT and CDR2 SNEGSKA (reference sequence). Trimming left V 0 bases short and J 3 bases short, with 14 bases between. This CDR3 spans 15 amino acids. In nucleotides, the CDR3 is TGCAGTGCTAGAGATGTTGGTAGGGGACACTATGGCTACACCTTC. Its translation: CSARDVGRGHYGYTF.

This clonotype was seen repeatedly, ten times or more. V gene TRBV12-3 or TRBV12-4 combines with J gene TRBJ1-2; D might be TRBD1 (5 bases). V dropped 5 bases and J dropped 2 bases, with 9 bases sitting between them. CDR3 length: 13 amino acids. The DNA of the CDR3 is TGTGCCAGCAGTCGGACAACGAACTATGGCTACACCTTC. This gives the protein CASSRTTNYGYTF.

This clonotype was seen ten or more times. CDR3 sequence (DNA): TGCAGTGCTAGGACAGGAGGGGATACGCAGTATTTT. This sequence encodes CSARTGGDTQYF. The genes are TRBV20-1 and TRBJ2-3; D possibly uses TRBD1 or TRBD2 (6 bases each). The CDR3 totals 12 residues. Trimming took off 3 bases at V and 6 bases at J, with 10 bases between the two ends. Germline V CDR1 and CDR2: DFQATT, SNEGSKA (reference sequence).

The chain couples TRBV7-2 to TRBJ2-5; D is uncertain. This CDR3 has 17 amino acids. V was clipped by 0 bases and J by 5 bases, with 19 bases between them. Germline V CDR1 and CDR2: SGHTA, FQGNSA. CDR3 protein: CASSLAGTGGSKETQYF. CDR3 nucleotides: TGTGCCAGCAGCTTAGCTGGCACTGGCGGTTCAAAGGAGACCCAGTACTTC.

This clonotype was counted only a few times. The chain has TRBV20-1 and TRBJ1-6; 9 bases fit TRBD1. V was clipped by 6 bases and J by 9 bases; unmatched bases: 6. This CDR3 is built from 13 residues. Germline loops: CDR1 DFQATT, CDR2 SNEGSKA (reference sequence). The CDR3 DNA reads as TGCAGTGCCCCCGACAGGGGGAGTTCACCCCTCCACTTT. Protein sequence: CSAPDRGSSPLHF.

The chain couples TRBV4-2 to TRBJ1-1; 7 bases map to TRBD1. The V gene end was trimmed by 4 bases and the J gene end by 4 bases; junction bases not matched to a gene: 12. Germline V lookup: CDR1 LGHNA, CDR2 YNFKEQ. This CDR3 is built from 16 residues. CDR3 in amino acids: CASSPPSNTGVTEAFF. DNA for the CDR3: TGTGCCAGCAGCCCACCCTCAAACACAGGGGTCACTGAAGCTTTCTTT.

The chain employs TRBV19 and TRBJ1-3, with 11 bases matching TRBD1. The V gene end was trimmed by 5 bases and the J gene end by 1 base; junction bases not matched to a gene: 7. Germline lookup yields CDR1 LNHDA and CDR2 SQIVND (reference sequence). This CDR3 is built from 17 residues. CDR3 amino acids: CASSPPGQGVSGNTIYF. The CDR3 DNA follows: TGTGCCAGTAGTCCTCCGGGACAGGGGGTTTCTGGAAACACCATATATTTT.

This clonotype appeared many times. The J gene is TRBJ1-1, the V gene TRBV12-3 or TRBV12-4; 12 bases are a match to TRBD1. V shed 6 bases and J 8 bases; nucleotides not matched to a gene: 10. The CDR3 runs 15 residues. The CDR3 region is CASRRPGTGGEEAFF. The CDR3 DNA reads as TGTGCCAGCAGACGACCGGGGACAGGGGGCGAGGAAGCTTTCTTT.

Worth noting for this clonotype: One end of the junction fails to match germline, which may point to a read error. The chain couples TRBV12-3 or TRBV12-4 to TRBJ1-5; 10 nucleotides align to TRBD1. The CDR3 is 15 amino acids. The CDR3 DNA is TGTGCCAGCAGTACCCGGGACAGGGGCAATCGGCCCCAGCATTTT. Its protein is CASSTRDRGNRPQHF.

This clonotype was observed many times. The chain combines TRBV28 with TRBJ2-7; possibly TRBD1 for D (6 bases). The length of the CDR3 is 13 residues. Trimming pared 11 bases from V and 4 bases from J, leaving 18 bases between. Germline CDR1 and CDR2: MDHEN and SYDVKM. CDR3 DNA sequence: TGTGCCGCCGCAGGGGAGAAACGGTACGAGCAGTACTTC. Translated: CAAAGEKRYEQYF. The full variable domain, completed using reference TRBV28 and TRBJ2-7, is DVKVTQSSRYLVKRTGEKVFLECVQDMDHENMFWYRQDPGLGLRLIYFSYDVKMKEKGDIPEGYSVSREKKERFSLILESASTNQTSMYLCAAAGEKRYEQYFGPGTRLTVT.

This clonotype was detected many times. V usage is TRBV6-2 or TRBV6-3 and J usage is TRBJ2-7; D not certain. CDR3 length: 15 residues. The V gene's germline CDR1 is MNHEY and CDR2 SVGEGT. Trimming pared 6 bases from V and 2 bases from J, leaving 17 bases between. For the CDR3, the DNA is TGTGCCAGCAGACCCTACTTCGCGGAGACCTACGAGCAGTACTTC. This sequence encodes CASRPYFAETYEQYF.

This clonotype was detected many times. This CDR3 is CASSRRSAEAFF. CDR3 sequence (DNA): TGTGCCAGCAGTAGGAGGAGCGCTGAAGCTTTCTTT. The chain recombines TRBV2 with TRBJ1-1; D unclear. The germline gives CDR1 SNHLY, CDR2 FYNNEI. The CDR3 length is 12 residues. Trimming pared 5 bases from V and 6 bases from J, leaving 10 bases between.

This clonotype was counted many times. The chain combines TRBV12-3 or TRBV12-4 with TRBJ1-5; D is unresolved. V lost 5 bases and J lost 1, with 12 bases in between. CDR3 size: 15 residues. Here the CDR3 DNA reads TGTGCCAGCAGTGACTGGTCGGTAAGCAATCAGCCCCAGCATTTT. This sequence encodes CASSDWSVSNQPQHF.

This clonotype was picked up many times. The junction shows a germline mismatch at one end, possibly a read error. The chain has TRBV7-7 and TRBJ2-1, with 9 bases that match TRBD1. Germline V CDR1 and CDR2: SSHAT, FNYEAQ (reference sequence). This CDR3 has 14 amino acids. The CDR3 DNA follows: TGTGCTAGCAGTAAACAGGGGGCACCTTCGGAGCAGTTCTTC. Its translation is CASSKQGAPSEQFF.

The chain joins TRBV2 to TRBJ2-1; 9 nucleotides align to TRBD2. V was pared by 5 bases and J by 6 bases, with 14 bases of the junction left unmatched. The CDR3 covers 17 residues. Germline lookup yields CDR1 SNHLY and CDR2 FYNNEI. CDR3 region: CASSISAGGQLSNEQFF. CDR3 nucleotide sequence: TGTGCCAGCAGTATCTCAGCGGGAGGCCAACTTAGCAATGAGCAGTTCTTC.

This clonotype was counted a few times. This chain uses TRBV9 with TRBJ1-4, with D possibly TRBD1 on 5 matching bases. CDR1 SGDLS and CDR2 YYNGEE come from the germline V gene. V lost 1 base and J lost 3, with 7 bases in between. The CDR3 has 14 amino acids. The CDR3: CASSVQGSNEKLFF. CDR3 nucleotides: TGTGCCAGCAGCGTACAGGGTTCTAATGAAAAACTGTTTTTT.

This clonotype has a count of ten or more. V gene TRBV10-3 combines with J gene TRBJ2-1; 8 bases line up with TRBD2. Losses at the gene ends were 11 bases for V and 0 bases for J; bases not matched to a gene: 9. CDR1 is ENHRY, CDR2 SYGVKD, per germline. This CDR3 is 15 amino acids long. For the CDR3, the DNA is TGTGCCCTTGGTAGCGGGACCAGCTCCTACAATGAGCAGTTCTTC. Translating it yields CALGSGTSSYNEQFF.

This clonotype was seen at least ten times. The J gene is TRBJ1-3, the V gene TRBV28; D gene ambiguous. V gave up 1 base and J gave up 0 bases, with 10 bases separating them. CDR3 length equals 16 residues. CDR1 is MDHEN and CDR2 is SYDVKM in the germline V gene. The CDR3 coding sequence is TGTGCCAGCAGTTTATCTGCCAGCATCTCTGGAAACACCATATATTTT. It specifies CASSLSASISGNTIYF.